This note documents a single T cell receptor (beta chain) sequence. As yet, its antigen is unknown. After autologous stem cell transplantation all patients relapsed, and prior brentuximab vedotin exposure differed between cohorts. The repertoire was sequenced with immunoSEQ multiplex PCR; TCRdb's copy has only in-frame clones and lacks some. The repertoire holds nearly 55,000 clones, with roughly 80% as singletons. This entry comes from a study of PD-1 blockade in classical Hodgkin lymphoma. Overall study results and limits: The diversity seen at baseline in complete responders resembled that of newly diagnosed patients.

Trimming stripped 0 bases from V and 2 bases from J, with 11 bases between. Germline CDR1 is LGHNA and CDR2 is YSLEER. CDR3 length: 16 residues. The clonotype was recovered from a human donor with classical Hodgkin lymphoma. The sample in question was peripheral blood mononuclear cells (PBMCs), obtained at baseline. The gene calls are TRBV4-3 and TRBJ2-1, with D uncertain. In DNA form, the CDR3 reads TGCGCCAGCAGCCAAGATCCGCCACAGCCCTACAATGAGCAGTTCTTC. Translation gives CASSQDPPQPYNEQFF.